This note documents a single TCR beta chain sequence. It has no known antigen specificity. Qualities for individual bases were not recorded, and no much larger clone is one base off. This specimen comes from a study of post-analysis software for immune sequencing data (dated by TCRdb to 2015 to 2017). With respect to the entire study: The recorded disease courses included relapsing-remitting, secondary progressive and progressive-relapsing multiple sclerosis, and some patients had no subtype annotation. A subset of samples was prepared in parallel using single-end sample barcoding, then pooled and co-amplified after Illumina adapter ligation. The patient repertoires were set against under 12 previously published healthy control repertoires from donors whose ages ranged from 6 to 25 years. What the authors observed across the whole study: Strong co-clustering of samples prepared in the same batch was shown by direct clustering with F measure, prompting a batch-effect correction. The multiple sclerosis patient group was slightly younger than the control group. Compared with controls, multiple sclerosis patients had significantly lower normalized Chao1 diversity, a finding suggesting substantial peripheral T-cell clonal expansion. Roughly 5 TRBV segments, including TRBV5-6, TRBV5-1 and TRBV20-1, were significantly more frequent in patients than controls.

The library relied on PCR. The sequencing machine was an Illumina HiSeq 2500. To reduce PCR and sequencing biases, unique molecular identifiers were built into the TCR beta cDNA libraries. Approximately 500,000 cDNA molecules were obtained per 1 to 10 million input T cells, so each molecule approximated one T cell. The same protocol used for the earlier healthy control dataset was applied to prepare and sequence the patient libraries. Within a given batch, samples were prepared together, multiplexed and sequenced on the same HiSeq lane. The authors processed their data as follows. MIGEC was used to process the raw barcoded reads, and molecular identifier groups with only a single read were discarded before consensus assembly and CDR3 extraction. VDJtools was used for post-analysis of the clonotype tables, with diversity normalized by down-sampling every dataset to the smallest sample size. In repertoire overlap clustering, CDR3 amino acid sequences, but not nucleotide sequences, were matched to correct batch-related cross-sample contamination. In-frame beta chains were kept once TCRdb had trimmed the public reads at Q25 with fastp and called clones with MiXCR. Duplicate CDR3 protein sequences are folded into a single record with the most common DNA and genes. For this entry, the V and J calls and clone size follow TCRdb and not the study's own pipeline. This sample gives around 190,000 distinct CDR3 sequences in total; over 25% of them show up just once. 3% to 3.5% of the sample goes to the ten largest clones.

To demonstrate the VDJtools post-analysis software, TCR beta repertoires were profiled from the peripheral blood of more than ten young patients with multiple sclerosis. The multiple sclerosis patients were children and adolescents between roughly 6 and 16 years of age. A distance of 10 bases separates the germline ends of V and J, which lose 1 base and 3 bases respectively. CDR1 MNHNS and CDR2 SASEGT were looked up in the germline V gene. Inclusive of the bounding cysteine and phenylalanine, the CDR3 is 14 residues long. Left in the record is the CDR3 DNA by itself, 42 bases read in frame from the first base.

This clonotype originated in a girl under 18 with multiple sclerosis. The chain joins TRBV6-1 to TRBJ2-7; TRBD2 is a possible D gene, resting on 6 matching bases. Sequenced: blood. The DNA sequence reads TGTGCCAGCAGTGAAGGTGGGGGGATCTACGAGCAGTACTTC. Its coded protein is CASSEGGGIYEQYF.